These 6 T cell receptor beta chains share one sample of origin, sequenced in a study of memory CD4+ T cells and cytomegalovirus serostatus (dated by TCRdb to the late 2010s). Single viable CD3+CD4+CD8-CD45RO+ cells were sorted as memory CD4+ T cells on a FACSAria II. Libraries were constructed by the immunoSEQ multiplex PCR assay. TCRdb mirrors the immuneACCESS table, restricted to in-frame sequences. Some clones are absent from its copies; in checked studies, under half trace to an unresolved V gene, and the reason for the others is unknown. The sample data list tens of thousands of clones, and approximately 72% of these were observed just once. In total, the top ten clones hold 0.5% to 0.65% of the sample. Sequenced sample: memory CD4+ T cells from blood. The receptors derive from an adult in good health and CMV-seronegative. Some clones in this sample may be carry-over from other donors' samples.

Written as DNA, the CDR3 is TGTGCCAGCACTGGTCTCAGGACGAACACTGAAGCTTTCTTT. This translates into CASTGLRTNTEAFF. The genes are TRBV6-1 and TRBJ1-1; D is uncertain. V lost 7 bases and J lost 1, with 13 bases in between. Germline V gene lookup returns CDR1 MNHNS and CDR2 SASEGT. The CDR3 contains 14 residues.

The chain has TRBV6-5 and TRBJ1-2; D may be TRBD1 (5 bases). The ends were cut back, 0 bases at V and 4 bases at J, with 12 bases in the middle. In germline, CDR1 is MNHEY, CDR2 SVGAGI. The CDR3 covers 15 residues. CDR3 protein: CASSYSGGRPYGYTF. CDR3 bases: TGTGCCAGCAGTTACTCCGGGGGACGTCCCTATGGCTACACCTTC.

V gene TRBV4-3 combines with J gene TRBJ1-3; possible D gene TRBD1, 5 bases. The germline V gene encodes CDR1 LGHNA and CDR2 YSLEER. The ends were cut back, 0 bases at V and 1 base at J, with 13 bases in the middle. The CDR3 is made up of 17 amino acids. CDR3 nucleotides: TGCGCCAGCAGCCAAGATGGGGGGGGGTTTTCTGGAAACACCATATATTTT. Amino acid sequence: CASSQDGGGFSGNTIYF.

The chain uses TRBV6-5 and TRBJ2-7, with D possibly TRBD1 on 5 matching bases. Looked up from germline, CDR1 is MNHEY and CDR2 is SVGAGI. CDR3 length equals 12 residues. Trimming took 5 bases from V and 4 from J, leaving 9 bases between them. The CDR3 loop reads CASSRAGYEQYF. The CDR3, as DNA: TGTGCCAGCAGTAGGGCAGGGTACGAGCAGTACTTC.

The CDR3 is CASSLGTGGNSNQPQHF. For the CDR3, the DNA is TGTGCCAGCAGCTTAGGGACAGGGGGTAATAGCAATCAGCCCCAGCATTTT. The genes are TRBV13 and TRBJ1-5; 9 nucleotides match TRBD1. V lost 0 bases and J lost 0; bases outside the gene matches: 3. CDR3 length: 17 residues. Germline assignment: CDR1 PRHDT and CDR2 FYEKMQ (reference sequence).

The chain is built from TRBV9 and TRBJ1-1; D is unresolved. V lost 2 bases and J lost 4, with 18 bases in between. From germline, CDR1 is SGDLS and CDR2 YYNGEE. This CDR3 comprises 16 residues. CDR3 coding DNA: TGTGCCAGCAGCGTGGTGCATGGGCGCATATCCACTGAAGCTTTCTTT. Translating it yields CASSVVHGRISTEAFF.